This record concerns one T cell receptor (beta chain) sequence. Germline-derived CDR1 and CDR2 are SGDLS and YYNGEE. The CDR3 covers 14 residues. With V trimmed by 4 bases and J by 2 bases, 2 bases remained unmatched. The data derive from a study of OX40 agonist ivuxolimab in advanced cancers. Sequencing was performed with immunoSEQ multiplex PCR; in TCRdb, only in-frame clones are kept and a portion is missing. The sample includes tens of thousands of clones, approximately 92% of them seen just once. The chain joins TRBV9 to TRBJ2-7, with 11 positions matching TRBD2. This clonotype was sampled from an adult with an advanced solid tumor such as melanoma, head and neck, liver or kidney cancer. The sample was CD4+ or CD8+ T cells sorted from blood, taken in a trial of the OX40 agonist ivuxolimab. The chain's CDR3 is CASSHSGGAYEQYF. The CDR3 region has the DNA TGTGCCAGCAGCCATAGCGGGGGGGCCTACGAGCAGTACTTC.